This T cell receptor (beta chain) was identified in a study of graft-versus-host responses after intestinal transplantation. Points from the study as a whole: After transplant, early declines in HvG clones were associated with peak levels of circulating GvH clones. Ileal or blood samples showed some GvH clones first, and such clones were also found in recipient marrow.

Assay used: immunoSEQ multiplex PCR; TCRdb lists only in-frame clones, some missing. The sample carries some 41,000 clones, roughly nine tenths recorded once. Trimming cost V 1 base and J 5 bases; bases outside gene matches: 7. CDR1 is SGHRS, CDR2 YFSETQ, per germline. This CDR3 contains 16 residues. Note on this clone: As yet, its antigen is unknown.

This clonotype was sampled from a human patient who received an intestinal transplant, so some T cells may come from the graft donor. The material was PBMCs, obtained 300 to 320 days after intestinal transplant. This chain links TRBV5-1 with TRBJ1-4; 8 nucleotides match TRBD1. As DNA, the CDR3 is TGCGCCAGCAGCTTGTTCCAGGGGGCTACGAATGAAAAACTGTTTTTT. Amino acids: CASSLFQGATNEKLFF.